This is a list of T cell receptor beta chains from one sample in a study of blood T cell repertoires in COVID-19. Using immunoSEQ multiplex PCR, the repertoire was profiled, and TCRdb retains in-frame clones only, with some absent. The data show 80,000 or so clones, around 79% seen once. Sequencing was performed on peripheral blood. These receptors were taken from a man aged 50 or older with active or convalescent COVID-19. CDR3s include the opening cysteine and the closing phenylalanine or tryptophan. The D gene is left open where the match is weak. Clone size is not always given. Where it is, it says once, few, many or a class for expanded clones.

D	size	V	J	CDR3	DNA
TRBD1	-	TRBV5-1	TRBJ2-2	CASSRSDRAATGELFF	TGCGCCAGCAGCCGATCGGACAGGGCGGCCACCGGGGAGCTGTTTTTT
-	-	TRBV10-3	TRBJ2-2	CAISEEGTGELFF	TGTGCCATCAGTGAAGAGGGCACCGGGGAGCTGTTTTTT
TRBD2	-	TRBV2	TRBJ2-5	CASSEAGGYQETQYF	TGTGCCAGCAGTGAAGCCGGGGGGTACCAAGAGACCCAGTACTTC
TRBD1	-	TRBV6-1	TRBJ1-6	CASSAQTGVGNSPLHF	TGTGCCAGCAGTGCCCAGACAGGGGTAGGGAATTCACCCCTCCACTTT
TRBD1	-	TRBV4-3	TRBJ2-7	CASSQAGTGYEQYF	TGCGCCAGCAGCCAAGCCGGGACAGGCTACGAGCAGTACTTC
TRBD2	-	TRBV19	TRBJ2-7	CASSERTSGGAFYEQYF	TGTGCCAGTAGTGAGAGGACTAGCGGGGGGGCTTTCTACGAGCAGTACTTC
-	-	TRBV7-3	TRBJ1-2	CASSPRGGYTF	TGTGCCAGCAGCCCGCGGGGGGGCTACACCTTC
-	-	TRBV30	TRBJ1-1	CAWSVRATEAFF	TGTGCCTGGAGTGTACGAGCTACCGAGGCTTTCTTT
-	-	TRBV4-3	TRBJ1-1	CASSQEPRGTEAFF	TGCGCCAGCAGCCAAGAGCCCCGGGGGACTGAAGCTTTCTTT
TRBD1	-	TRBV3-1/TRBV3-2	TRBJ1-2	CASSQETGYGYTF	TGTGCCAGCAGCCAAGAGACAGGGTATGGCTACACCTTC
TRBD1	-	TRBV6-6	TRBJ2-7	CAVQSGGSYEQYF	TGTGCCGTTCAATCAGGGGGCTCCTACGAGCAGTACTTC
TRBD1	few	TRBV10-3	TRBJ1-5	CAISESLDRGNQPQHF	TGTGCCATCAGTGAGTCTCTGGACAGGGGGAATCAGCCCCAGCATTTT
-	-	TRBV19	TRBJ1-1	CASSQRTDYLNTEAFF	TGTGCCAGTAGCCAGCGGACAGATTACTTGAACACTGAAGCTTTCTTT
TRBD2	-	TRBV3-1/TRBV3-2	TRBJ2-2	CASSLAGGNLNTGELFF	TGTGCCAGCAGTTTAGCGGGGGGTAATCTTAACACCGGGGAGCTGTTTTTT
TRBD1	-	TRBV10-3	TRBJ1-4	CAISETDRGGEKLFF	TGTGCCATCAGTGAGACCGACAGGGGTGGGGAAAAACTGTTTTTT
TRBD1	-	TRBV7-9	TRBJ1-2	CASSLEQGAEFGYTF	TGTGCCAGCAGCTTAGAGCAGGGGGCTGAGTTTGGCTACACCTTC
-	-	TRBV27	TRBJ2-7	CASSETGPYEQYF	TGTGCCAGCAGTGAGACAGGCCCCTACGAGCAGTACTTC
-	-	TRBV12-3/TRBV12-4	TRBJ1-1	CASTLRGNTEAFF	TGTGCCAGCACCCTAAGGGGGAACACTGAAGCTTTCTTT
-	-	TRBV19	TRBJ2-2	CASTAGPRTGELFF	TGTGCCAGTACTGCAGGGCCGCGGACCGGGGAGCTGTTTTTT
-	-	TRBV11-1	TRBJ1-4	CASSLAPGNEKLFF	TGTGCCAGCAGCCTCGCGCCGGGAAATGAAAAACTGTTTTTT
-	-	TRBV19	TRBJ1-2	CASSIAPDSHYGYTF	TGTGCCAGTAGTATAGCCCCGGACAGCCACTATGGCTACACCTTC
TRBD2	once	TRBV20-1	TRBJ2-7	CSASAPSGGTSGEQYF	TGCAGTGCTAGTGCCCCTAGCGGGGGAACCTCGGGGGAGCAGTACTTC
-	once	TRBV7-9	TRBJ2-7	CASSLASSAQGEQYF	TGTGCCAGCAGCTTAGCCTCCTCGGCCCAGGGCGAGCAGTACTTC
-	-	TRBV19	TRBJ2-5	CASSPLVSGGRETQYF	TGTGCCAGTAGTCCCTTAGTGTCGGGGGGCCGAGAGACCCAGTACTTC
-	-	TRBV6-5	TRBJ2-2	CASSYQRQGGTGELFF	TGTGCCAGCAGTTACCAACGACAGGGAGGCACCGGGGAGCTGTTTTTT
TRBD2	-	TRBV27	TRBJ2-1	CASRFSGGDEQFF	TGTGCCAGCAGATTTAGCGGGGGAGATGAGCAGTTCTTC
TRBD2	-	TRBV30	TRBJ2-5	CAWSVALAGMETQYF	TGTGCCTGGAGTGTAGCACTAGCGGGGATGGAGACCCAGTACTTC
-	few	TRBV19	TRBJ1-1	CASSMSLDGGAFF	TGTGCCAGTAGTATGAGTCTGGACGGGGGAGCTTTCTTT
-	-	TRBV4-1	TRBJ1-1	CASSQWGRTEAFF	TGCGCCAGCAGCCAATGGGGGCGGACTGAAGCTTTCTTT
TRBD2	-	TRBV5-1	TRBJ2-7	CASSLAGGEQYF	TGCGCCAGCAGCTTGGCGGGGGGCGAGCAGTACTTC
-	-	TRBV29-1	TRBJ1-2	CSVGGQTRGYTF	TGCAGCGTTGGAGGCCAGACGAGGGGCTACACCTTC
-	-	TRBV10-3	TRBJ2-2	CAISEPRNTGELFF	TGTGCCATCAGTGAACCGCGGAACACCGGGGAGCTGTTTTTT
TRBD1	-	TRBV10-1	TRBJ1-4	CASSDAGTGDEKLFF	TGCGCCAGCAGTGATGCCGGGACAGGGGACGAAAAACTGTTTTTT
-	-	TRBV10-3	TRBJ2-5	CATALGQQETQYF	TGTGCCACGGCACTAGGGCAACAAGAGACCCAGTACTTC
-	-	TRBV21-1	TRBJ1-6	CASLESRDKDNSPLHF	TGTGCCAGCCTCGAAAGCCGGGACAAGGATAATTCACCCCTCCACTTT
-	-	TRBV6-5	TRBJ2-5	CASRQQGRETQYF	TGTGCCAGCAGGCAACAGGGTAGGGAGACCCAGTACTTC
-	-	TRBV5-1	TRBJ1-1	CASSYQGSTEAFF	TGCGCCAGCAGCTACCAAGGGAGCACTGAAGCTTTCTTT
-	few	TRBV19	TRBJ1-5	CASSPTVWDQPQHF	TGTGCCAGTAGCCCGACAGTCTGGGATCAGCCCCAGCATTTT
-	-	TRBV7-2	TRBJ1-1	CASSLAMGAEAFF	TGTGCCAGCAGCTTAGCGATGGGGGCGGAAGCTTTCTTT
TRBD2	few	TRBV29-1	TRBJ2-5	CSAERGEQETQYF	TGCAGCGCCGAGCGGGGGGAACAAGAGACCCAGTACTTC
-	-	TRBV5-1	TRBJ1-3	CASSLDQGRNTIYF	TGCGCCAGCAGCTTGGATCAGGGAAGAAACACCATATATTTT
TRBD1	-	TRBV7-2	TRBJ1-5	CASSGTANQPQHF	TGTGCCAGCAGTGGGACAGCGAATCAGCCCCAGCATTTT
-	-	TRBV19	TRBJ1-4	CATQEGKLFF	TGTGCCACCCAAGAGGGAAAACTGTTTTTT
TRBD2	-	TRBV4-3	TRBJ2-3	CASSQGSGGLSTDTQYF	TGCGCCAGCAGCCAAGGAAGCGGGGGGTTGAGCACAGATACGCAGTATTTT
-	-	TRBV7-9	TRBJ2-7	CASSWSDSYEQYF	TGTGCCAGCAGCTGGTCGGACAGCTACGAGCAGTACTTC
TRBD1	once	TRBV5-1	TRBJ1-4	CASSGNRGSNEKLFF	TGCGCCAGCAGCGGGAACAGGGGTTCTAATGAAAAACTGTTTTTT
-	-	TRBV19	TRBJ2-1	CASSISSRGPYNEQFF	TGTGCCAGTAGTATTTCGTCGCGGGGGCCCTACAATGAGCAGTTCTTC
TRBD2	-	TRBV4-3	TRBJ2-3	CASSLERGSTDTQYF	TGCGCCAGCAGCCTGGAGCGGGGTAGCACAGATACGCAGTATTTT
-	-	TRBV12-2	TRBJ2-1	CASRSTGVESSYNEQFF	TGTGCAAGTCGCTCCACCGGGGTGGAGAGCTCCTACAATGAGCAGTTCTTC
-	-	TRBV5-4	TRBJ2-3	CASSTRLQGLTDTQYF	TGTGCCAGCAGTACTCGTTTGCAGGGGCTCACAGATACGCAGTATTTT